This record looks at one TCR beta chain sequence and its context. The antigen is undetermined. The data were obtained in a study of T cell responses to AZD1222 COVID-19 vaccine. Study results and limitations: Reportedly, close to half of spike-specific TCRs are directed against unmutated variant regions.

Sequencing was performed with immunoSEQ multiplex PCR; in TCRdb, only in-frame clones are kept and a portion is missing. The sample carries about 93,000 clones, 85% to 90% recorded once. The sample was peripheral blood, taken 28 days after the second AZD1222 dose. This TCR was sampled from an adult who received the AZD1222 COVID-19 vaccine.

This chain's CDR3 is CASSLGTGHEQYF. DNA for the CDR3: TGTGCCAGCAGCTTAGGGACAGGCCACGAGCAGTACTTC. The rearrangement joins TRBV7-3 to TRBJ2-7, with 8 bases identical to TRBD1. The trim removed 2 bases at V and 5 bases at J, leaving 2 bases unmatched. The CDR3 is 13 amino acids. CDR1 and CDR2 from the germline V gene are SGHTA and FQGTGA.